This TCR beta chain came from a study of long-term antiretroviral therapy in people with HIV. The authors ran the immunoSEQ assay, v3.0, at survey level. The method was immunoSEQ multiplex PCR; TCRdb's version includes in-frame clones alone and lacks a portion of them. The sample has around 24,000 clones, roughly 93% seen once. Per germline, CDR1 KGHSH and CDR2 LQKENI. The CDR3 spans 14 residues. V was shortened by 1 base and J by 4 bases, with 10 bases between the two germline ends. The source material was unsorted PBMCs, sampled 7.6 years after starting antiretroviral therapy. The source of this sequence is a woman in her 40s with HIV. The chain recombines TRBV18 with TRBJ2-5, with D tentatively TRBD2 (7 bases). CDR3: CASSPQRGGETQYF. The CDR3 DNA is TGTGCCAGCTCACCACAGAGGGGGGGAGAGACCCAGTACTTC.